These T cell receptor beta chains were read from a single sample in a study of control samples from healthy donors and cancer patients. TCRdb keeps only in-frame clones here, not all; method: immunoSEQ multiplex PCR. In the table there are 150,000 or so clones, 93% of which are singletons. The sample taken for sequencing was blood. The source of these receptors is a man younger than 35 in good health. Each CDR3 is given with its conserved first and last residue. Each record gives: J gene, V gene, clone size, D gene, CDR3 protein, CDR3 DNA. A D gene is named only where the DNA matches it firmly. Size tells how often a clone was seen (once, few, many) or the class of an expanded clone, and some rows leave it out.

j_gene: TRBJ2-5; v_gene: TRBV29-1; abundance: -; d_gene: -; CDR3aa: CSVRGRRTRRWETQYF; CDR3nt: TGCAGCGTTAGGGGGAGGCGGACCCGACGTTGGGAGACCCAGTACTTC
j_gene: TRBJ1-5; v_gene: TRBV7-6; abundance: -; d_gene: TRBD1; CDR3aa: CASSLAGQGGGQPQHF; CDR3nt: TGTGCCAGCAGCTTAGCCGGACAGGGAGGGGGTCAGCCCCAGCATTTT
j_gene: TRBJ1-4; v_gene: TRBV18; abundance: -; d_gene: -; CDR3aa: CASSPKKTVRNEKLFF; CDR3nt: TGTGCCAGCTCACCTAAGAAGACAGTCCGAAATGAAAAACTGTTTTTT
j_gene: TRBJ2-4; v_gene: TRBV24-1; abundance: -; d_gene: -; CDR3aa: CATSEGGLAKNIQYF; CDR3nt: TGTGCCACCAGTGAGGGGGGCCTAGCCAAAAACATTCAGTACTTC
j_gene: TRBJ2-7; v_gene: TRBV3-1/TRBV3-2; abundance: once; d_gene: TRBD2; CDR3aa: CASSLWTSIHEQYF; CDR3nt: TGTGCCAGCAGTCTCTGGACTAGCATCCACGAGCAGTACTTC
j_gene: TRBJ1-1; v_gene: TRBV6-5; abundance: -; d_gene: -; CDR3aa: CASTLGYTEAFF; CDR3nt: TGTGCCAGCACCTTGGGATACACTGAAGCTTTCTTT
j_gene: TRBJ2-7; v_gene: TRBV28; abundance: -; d_gene: -; CDR3aa: CASSSLREQYF; CDR3nt: TGTGCCAGCAGTTCTCTCAGGGAGCAGTACTTC
j_gene: TRBJ2-4; v_gene: TRBV3-1/TRBV3-2; abundance: -; d_gene: -; CDR3aa: CASSQAGEGVPKAKNIQYF; CDR3nt: TGTGCCAGCAGCCAGGCGGGAGAGGGGGTCCCCAAAGCCAAAAACATTCAGTACTTC
j_gene: TRBJ2-1; v_gene: TRBV7-2; abundance: -; d_gene: -; CDR3aa: CASSRRGGPSYNEQFF; CDR3nt: TGTGCCAGCAGTCGAAGGGGCGGGCCCTCCTACAATGAGCAGTTCTTC
j_gene: TRBJ1-1; v_gene: TRBV6-5; abundance: -; d_gene: TRBD1; CDR3aa: CASSSGTGLAFF; CDR3nt: TGTGCCAGCAGTTCCGGGACAGGGTTGGCTTTCTTT
j_gene: TRBJ1-1; v_gene: TRBV4-3; abundance: -; d_gene: -; CDR3aa: CASSQDHIAFF; CDR3nt: TGCGCCAGCAGCCAAGACCACATAGCTTTCTTT
j_gene: TRBJ2-5; v_gene: TRBV5-5; abundance: -; d_gene: -; CDR3aa: CASSHRGQETQYF; CDR3nt: TGTGCCAGCAGCCACCGGGGTCAGGAGACCCAGTACTTC
j_gene: TRBJ1-2; v_gene: TRBV3-1/TRBV3-2; abundance: few; d_gene: TRBD1; CDR3aa: CASSQAGTGPRHTF; CDR3nt: TGTGCCAGCAGCCAAGCAGGGACAGGCCCTCGACACACCTTC
j_gene: TRBJ1-3; v_gene: TRBV29-1; abundance: -; d_gene: -; CDR3aa: CSVGFGSGNTIYF; CDR3nt: TGCAGCGTCGGGTTCGGGTCTGGAAACACCATATATTTT
j_gene: TRBJ1-1; v_gene: TRBV7-3; abundance: once; d_gene: -; CDR3aa: CASSLIGTNTEAFF; CDR3nt: TGTGCCAGCAGCTTAATAGGTACCAACACTGAAGCTTTCTTT
j_gene: TRBJ2-1; v_gene: TRBV5-5; abundance: -; d_gene: TRBD1; CDR3aa: CASSAGQGGEQFF; CDR3nt: TGTGCCAGCAGCGCAGGACAGGGGGGAGAGCAGTTCTTC
j_gene: TRBJ1-5; v_gene: TRBV25-1; abundance: -; d_gene: TRBD1; CDR3aa: CASSRQGSNQPQHF; CDR3nt: TGTGCCAGCTCACGACAGGGCAGCAATCAGCCCCAGCATTTT
j_gene: TRBJ2-2; v_gene: TRBV5-1; abundance: -; d_gene: -; CDR3aa: CASSPHTETGELFF; CDR3nt: TGCGCCAGCAGCCCACACACAGAGACCGGGGAGCTGTTTTTT
j_gene: TRBJ1-5; v_gene: TRBV12-5; abundance: -; d_gene: -; CDR3aa: CASGLKTVGGRGSNQPQHF; CDR3nt: TGTGCTAGTGGTTTAAAAACTGTGGGAGGGCGGGGTAGCAATCAGCCCCAGCATTTT
j_gene: TRBJ2-1; v_gene: TRBV27; abundance: -; d_gene: -; CDR3aa: CASSLTPGTGYNEQFF; CDR3nt: TGTGCCAGCAGTTTAACCCCGGGAACAGGGTACAATGAGCAGTTCTTC
j_gene: TRBJ1-3; v_gene: TRBV9; abundance: -; d_gene: TRBD1; CDR3aa: CASSAGLDRRNTIYF; CDR3nt: TGTGCCAGCAGCGCGGGACTGGACAGGAGAAACACCATATATTTT
j_gene: TRBJ1-1; v_gene: TRBV19; abundance: once; d_gene: -; CDR3aa: CASGVNTEAFF; CDR3nt: TGTGCCAGCGGAGTGAACACTGAAGCTTTCTTT
j_gene: TRBJ2-3; v_gene: TRBV6-6; abundance: -; d_gene: TRBD2; CDR3aa: CASRGVGLAENTQYF; CDR3nt: TGTGCCAGCAGGGGGGTGGGACTAGCGGAGAATACGCAGTATTTT
j_gene: TRBJ2-5; v_gene: TRBV10-3; abundance: -; d_gene: TRBD2; CDR3aa: CAISATSSGGETQYF; CDR3nt: TGTGCCATCAGTGCGACTAGCTCGGGCGGCGAGACCCAGTACTTC
j_gene: TRBJ2-4; v_gene: TRBV19; abundance: once; d_gene: -; CDR3aa: CATGIRAARLAKNIQYF; CDR3nt: TGTGCCACCGGAATCCGAGCCGCAAGACTAGCCAAAAACATTCAGTACTTC
j_gene: TRBJ2-1; v_gene: TRBV7-8; abundance: -; d_gene: -; CDR3aa: CASSETRWVGEQFF; CDR3nt: TGTGCCAGCAGCGAAACCCGATGGGTCGGCGAGCAGTTCTTC
j_gene: TRBJ2-1; v_gene: TRBV19; abundance: -; d_gene: TRBD1; CDR3aa: CASSILWTGGAGFHEQFF; CDR3nt: TGTGCCAGTAGTATCCTATGGACAGGGGGCGCGGGTTTCCATGAGCAGTTCTTC
j_gene: TRBJ1-5; v_gene: TRBV7-2; abundance: -; d_gene: TRBD1; CDR3aa: CASSPTSQGAVGMEPQHF; CDR3nt: TGTGCCAGCAGCCCAACGTCACAGGGGGCGGTGGGGATGGAGCCCCAGCATTTT
j_gene: TRBJ1-6; v_gene: TRBV11-2; abundance: -; d_gene: -; CDR3aa: CASSLGGDGSPLHF; CDR3nt: TGTGCCAGCAGCCTGGGGGGGGACGGTTCACCCCTCCACTTT
j_gene: TRBJ2-7; v_gene: TRBV5-1; abundance: -; d_gene: TRBD2; CDR3aa: CASSLRPGRGTRTYEQYF; CDR3nt: TGCGCCAGCAGCTTGAGGCCGGGCCGCGGGACTAGGACCTACGAGCAGTACTTC
j_gene: TRBJ2-1; v_gene: TRBV7-8; abundance: -; d_gene: TRBD1; CDR3aa: CASSLVQGAFYNEQFF; CDR3nt: TGTGCCAGCAGCTTAGTACAGGGGGCCTTCTACAATGAGCAGTTCTTC
j_gene: TRBJ2-1; v_gene: TRBV5-6; abundance: once; d_gene: TRBD2; CDR3aa: CASSETPSGGAYEQFF; CDR3nt: TGTGCCAGCAGCGAGACTCCTAGCGGGGGGGCTTATGAGCAGTTCTTC
j_gene: TRBJ2-5; v_gene: TRBV9; abundance: -; d_gene: -; CDR3aa: CASSPNTGRGTQYF; CDR3nt: TGTGCCAGCAGCCCGAACACCGGTCGCGGGACCCAGTACTTC
j_gene: TRBJ1-1; v_gene: TRBV27; abundance: -; d_gene: -; CDR3aa: CASRVVYETELNTEAFF; CDR3nt: TGTGCCAGCAGAGTCGTCTACGAGACAGAGCTGAACACTGAAGCTTTCTTT
j_gene: TRBJ2-2; v_gene: TRBV27; abundance: -; d_gene: TRBD2; CDR3aa: CATHSGLNTGELFF; CDR3nt: TGTGCCACCCATAGCGGGTTGAACACCGGGGAGCTGTTTTTT
j_gene: TRBJ2-3; v_gene: TRBV3-1/TRBV3-2; abundance: -; d_gene: TRBD2; CDR3aa: CASGGTSSDTQYF; CDR3nt: TGTGCCAGCGGCGGGACTAGTTCGGATACGCAGTATTTT
j_gene: TRBJ2-7; v_gene: TRBV7-9; abundance: -; d_gene: TRBD1; CDR3aa: CASSPHGDRAIRSYEQYF; CDR3nt: TGTGCCAGCAGCCCTCATGGGGACAGGGCTATTAGATCCTACGAGCAGTACTTC
j_gene: TRBJ1-1; v_gene: TRBV9; abundance: -; d_gene: -; CDR3aa: CASSAARGAQTEAFF; CDR3nt: TGTGCCAGCAGTGCAGCCCGGGGGGCGCAGACTGAAGCTTTCTTT
j_gene: TRBJ1-2; v_gene: TRBV7-3; abundance: -; d_gene: -; CDR3aa: CASSLTGEYSLGYTF; CDR3nt: TGTGCCAGCAGCTTAACCGGGGAATACTCCCTCGGCTACACCTTC
j_gene: TRBJ1-2; v_gene: TRBV13; abundance: once; d_gene: TRBD1; CDR3aa: CASSLVLDRGGGYTF; CDR3nt: TGTGCCAGCAGCTTAGTCTTAGACAGGGGCGGTGGCTACACCTTC
j_gene: TRBJ1-1; v_gene: TRBV3-1/TRBV3-2; abundance: -; d_gene: -; CDR3aa: CASSQVGQGAEAFF; CDR3nt: TGTGCCAGCAGCCAAGTTGGCCAGGGCGCTGAAGCTTTCTTT
j_gene: TRBJ1-1; v_gene: TRBV11-2; abundance: -; d_gene: -; CDR3aa: CASSLARARTEAFF; CDR3nt: TGTGCCAGCAGCTTAGCCCGGGCTCGGACTGAAGCTTTCTTT
j_gene: TRBJ2-3; v_gene: TRBV7-9; abundance: once; d_gene: -; CDR3aa: CASSWDTQYF; CDR3nt: TGTGCCAGCAGTTGGGATACGCAGTATTTT
j_gene: TRBJ1-2; v_gene: TRBV19; abundance: -; d_gene: TRBD1; CDR3aa: CASSRTSRDRGVYGYTF; CDR3nt: TGTGCCAGTAGCCGAACCTCCCGGGACAGGGGTGTATATGGCTACACCTTC
j_gene: TRBJ1-2; v_gene: TRBV9; abundance: -; d_gene: -; CDR3aa: CASSVGQGDYGYTF; CDR3nt: TGTGCCAGCAGCGTAGGGCAGGGCGACTATGGCTACACCTTC